This entry concerns a single T cell receptor (beta chain). A junction end diverges from the germline sequence, so it may reflect a read error. CDR1 is SGHRS and CDR2 is YFSETQ in the germline V gene. This CDR3 region has 15 residues. This sample was included in a study of blood T cells in healthy people across ages. A second PCR, run for roughly 7 to 11 cycles, used a sample-barcoded 5' primer plus a J-beta primer mix. TCRdb re-called the 5' RACE reads through MiXCR, storing one row per CDR3 protein. The table has hundreds of thousands of distinct CDR3 sequences, about a fifth seen once. What was sequenced was blood. This sequence joins TRBV5-1 and TRBJ1-1, with D uncertain. This TCR was sampled from a man between 65 and 80 years old in good health. As DNA, the CDR3 is TGCGCCAGCACCCTTTCCCAACTCATGTACACTGAAGCTTCCTTT. Residues: CASTLSQLMYTEASF.